This T cell receptor beta chain came from a study of cytomegalovirus exposure and HLA in healthy donors. Study details: The approximately 110 validation repertoires, a later analysis reported, used the same platform as the 600 to 700 first-cohort repertoires.

General study points: Across donors, most TCRs were seen rarely, yet some public ones were widespread. Associated with cytomegalovirus, according to the listing, were approximately 160 TCR beta chains.

The assay was immunoSEQ multiplex PCR, and TCRdb's table has in-frame clones only and misses some. The table has 250,000 to 400,000 clones, around 90% seen once. This CDR3 region has 13 residues. V was pared by 5 bases and J by 3 bases, with 5 bases of the junction left unmatched. Germline assignment: CDR1 SGHDT and CDR2 YYEEEE. Comment on this clone: Its antigen is currently unknown.

This TCR was sampled from a man aged 25 to 40 in good health and CMV-seronegative. V gene TRBV5-6 combines with J gene TRBJ2-7, with 7 bases aligning to TRBD1. The source material was PBMCs. The CDR3 DNA reads TGTGCCAGCAGAAGGGACAGCTACTACGAGCAGTACTTC. Translated, it gives CASRRDSYYEQYF.